Presented here are 4 T cell receptor beta chains from one specimen sequenced in a study of post-analysis software for immune sequencing data. Carried by the TCR beta cDNA libraries were unique molecular identifiers. In TCRdb, the PCR reads were re-called with MiXCR into one record per CDR3 protein. Of about 430,000 distinct CDR3 sequences listed, approximately 37% are singletons. No cognate antigen is known for these TCRs. Study-level points and caveats: In patients, about 5 TRBV segments were more frequent than in controls, with TRBV5-6, TRBV5-1 and TRBV20-1 among them.

What was sequenced was blood. The origin of the receptors is a girl aged 2 to 9 with multiple sclerosis.

V and J are TRBV28 and TRBJ2-7, with D possibly matching TRBD2 (6 bases). Germline lookup yields CDR1 MDHEN and CDR2 SYDVKM. The CDR3 has 12 residues. The ends were cut back, 6 bases at V and 5 bases at J, with 11 bases in the middle. The CDR3 DNA reads TGTGCCAGCAGACGGGGGACCAACGAGCAGTACTTC. As protein: CASRRGTNEQYF.

The rearrangement uses TRBV5-5 and TRBJ1-2; D perhaps matches TRBD1 (6 bases). Trimming shortened V by 0 bases and J by 4 bases, and 13 bases separated the two germline ends. CDR1 is SGHKS, CDR2 YYEKEE, per germline (reference sequence). There are 15 residues in the CDR3. CDR3 in amino acids: CASSLVWGRVYGYTF. CDR3 DNA: TGTGCCAGCAGCTTGGTTTGGGGGCGCGTCTATGGCTACACCTTC.

The gene calls are TRBV12-3 or TRBV12-4 and TRBJ1-1, with D possibly matching TRBD1 (5 bases). The CDR3 contains 14 residues. Trimming removed 2 bases from V and 0 bases from J, with 7 bases in between. CDR3 loop: CASSLRQLNTEAFF. Written as DNA, the CDR3 is TGTGCCAGCAGTTTAAGACAGTTGAACACTGAAGCTTTCTTT.

In its sample, this clonotype was seen a few times. The chain uses TRBV12-5 and TRBJ1-2; D unclear. There are 10 residues in the CDR3. Germline assignment: CDR1 LGHNT and CDR2 FRNRAP. V lost 6 bases and J 4 bases, leaving 3 bases between the germline ends. The CDR3: CASGLYGYTF. CDR3 DNA: TGTGCTAGTGGACTCTATGGCTACACCTTC. The full variable domain, with the rest looked up from reference TRBV12-5 and TRBJ1-2, is DARVTQTPRHKVTEMGQEVTMRCQPILGHNTVFWYRQTMMQGLELLAYFRNRAPLDDSGMPKDRFSAEMPDATLATLKIQPSEPRDSAVYFCASGLYGYTFGSGTRLTVV.